The TCR beta chain under discussion was sequenced for a study of blood T cell repertoires in COVID-19. Study at large: Sample material is recorded as cDNA or gDNA derived from T cells, B-cell-depleted T cells, or PBMCs.

The ends lost 5 bases at V and 1 base at J; junction bases unmatched: 8. CDR3 length: 17 amino acids. Looked up from germline, CDR1 is SSHAT and CDR2 is FNYEAQ (reference sequence). The assay was immunoSEQ multiplex PCR, and TCRdb's table has in-frame clones only and misses some. The data contain some 320,000 clones, 70% to 90% of them singletons. This receptor was taken from a human donor in a cohort sampled during active COVID-19. The chain employs TRBV7-7 and TRBJ2-3; 11 bases map to TRBD2. Sequencing input: peripheral blood. The CDR3 sequence: CASSPLTSGARTDTQYF. In DNA form, the CDR3 reads TGTGCCAGCAGCCCACTGACTAGCGGGGCGCGCACAGATACGCAGTATTTT.